Listed below are T cell receptor beta chains from one sample, sequenced in a study of T-cell reconstitution after alpha-beta-depleted transplantation in children. In TCRdb, the PCR reads were re-called with MiXCR into one record per CDR3 protein. The sample consists of approximately 120,000 distinct CDR3 sequences, more than 9.5% of them appearing once. The sequencing used PBMCs, mostly from graft donor cells, collected 180 days after TCRalphabeta/CD19-depleted stem cell transplant. These receptors were obtained from a girl less than two years old who had a stem cell transplant for combined immunodeficiency, so the T cells may come from the graft donor. The CDR3 runs from the conserved cysteine through the conserved F or W. The D gene is left open where the match is weak. The size field is filled for only some rows; it gives once, few, many or a size class.

j_call | d_call | clone_size | v_call | cdr3_nt | cdr3_aa
TRBJ2-1 | NA | NA | TRBV11-2 | TGTGCCAGCAGCTCCCCAAGGGGGGGGTATGAGCAGTTCTTC | CASSSPRGGYEQFF
TRBJ1-1 | NA | few | TRBV12-3/TRBV12-4 | TGTGCCAGCAGACTCGGGGGGGGTCCTGAAGCTTTCTTT | CASRLGGGPEAFF
TRBJ2-5 | NA | few | TRBV20-1 | TGCAGTGCTAGAGGTGGGGGGCAAGAGACCCAGTACTTC | CSARGGGQETQYF
TRBJ2-3 | NA | NA | TRBV20-1 | TGCAGTGCTAGAATCCCGGGACGGTCAGATACGCAGTATTTT | CSARIPGRSDTQYF
TRBJ2-7 | NA | many | TRBV5-1 | TGCGCCAGCAGCTTGGGGTCAGGCTACGAGCAGTACTTC | CASSLGSGYEQYF
TRBJ1-2 | NA | NA | TRBV3-1 | TGTGCCAGCAGCCAACTGTCGAACTATGGCTACACCTTC | CASSQLSNYGYTF
TRBJ2-1 | NA | few | TRBV29-1 | TGCAGCGTTGATGGCAGGGCATCCCGCAATGAGCAGTTCTTC | CSVDGRASRNEQFF
TRBJ2-7 | TRBD1 | few | TRBV28 | TGTGCCAGCAGTTTATTGCTCGGGACAGGGCCCGAGCAGTACTTC | CASSLLLGTGPEQYF
TRBJ1-1 | TRBD1 | NA | TRBV7-9 | TGTGCCAGCAGCTTAGGCCCGGGACAGCAAATCACTGAAGCTTTCTTT | CASSLGPGQQITEAFF
TRBJ1-2 | NA | NA | TRBV12-3/TRBV12-4 | TGTGCCCCTTCTTATGGCCACAGCCCGCCCCACTATGGCTACACCTTC | CAPSYGHSPPHYGYTF
TRBJ2-1 | TRBD2 | few | TRBV20-1 | TGCAGTGCCAGACGGCGCGGGAGGCCCGTTGGCGGTGAGCAGTTCTTC | CSARRRGRPVGGEQFF